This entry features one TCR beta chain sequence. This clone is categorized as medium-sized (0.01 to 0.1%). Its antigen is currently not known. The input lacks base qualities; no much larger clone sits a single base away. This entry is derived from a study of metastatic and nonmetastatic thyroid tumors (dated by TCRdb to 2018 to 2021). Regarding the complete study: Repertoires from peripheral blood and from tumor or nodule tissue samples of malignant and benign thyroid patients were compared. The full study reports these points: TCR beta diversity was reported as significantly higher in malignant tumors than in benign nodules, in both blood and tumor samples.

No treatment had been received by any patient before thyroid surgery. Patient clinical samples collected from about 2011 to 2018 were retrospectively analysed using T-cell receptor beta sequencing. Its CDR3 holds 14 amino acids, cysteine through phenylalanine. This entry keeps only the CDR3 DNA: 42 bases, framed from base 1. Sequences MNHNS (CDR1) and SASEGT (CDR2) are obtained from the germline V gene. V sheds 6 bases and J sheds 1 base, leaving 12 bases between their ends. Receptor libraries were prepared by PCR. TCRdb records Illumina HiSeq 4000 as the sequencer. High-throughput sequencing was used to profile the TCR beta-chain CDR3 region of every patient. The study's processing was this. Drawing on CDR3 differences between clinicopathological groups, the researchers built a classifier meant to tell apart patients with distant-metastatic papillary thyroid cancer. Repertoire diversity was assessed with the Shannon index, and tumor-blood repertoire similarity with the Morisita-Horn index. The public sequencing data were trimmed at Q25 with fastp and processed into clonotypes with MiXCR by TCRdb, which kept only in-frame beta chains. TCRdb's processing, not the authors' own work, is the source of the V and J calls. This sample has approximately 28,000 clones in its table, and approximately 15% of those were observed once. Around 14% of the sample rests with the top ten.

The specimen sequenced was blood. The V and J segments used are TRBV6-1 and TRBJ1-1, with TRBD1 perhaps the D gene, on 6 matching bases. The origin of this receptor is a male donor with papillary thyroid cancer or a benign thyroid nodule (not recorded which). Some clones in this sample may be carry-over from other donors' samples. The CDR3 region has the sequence CASSHGGANTEAFF. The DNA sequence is TGTGCCAGCAGCCACGGGGGGGCGAACACTGAAGCTTTCTTT.